These T cell receptor beta chains were read from a single sample in a study of blood T cell repertoires in COVID-19. TCRdb keeps only in-frame clones here, not all; method: immunoSEQ multiplex PCR. In the table there are about 230,000 clones, approximately 87% of which are singletons. The source material was PBMCs or T cells enriched from blood (not recorded which). The receptor source for this set is a woman in her forties or fifties in a cohort exposed to, infected with or recovered from COVID-19 (not recorded which). CDR3s include the opening cysteine and the closing phenylalanine or tryptophan. The order of the fields is V gene, D gene, J gene, clone size, CDR3 protein, CDR3 DNA. D genes are given only for firm matches. Size values are once, few and many counts, or a class for expanded clones, and some rows have none.

>TRBV28|NA|TRBJ1-6|few
CASSPAGDRNYNSPLHF
TGTGCCAGCAGTCCGGCCGGTGACAGAAATTATAATTCACCCCTCCACTTT
>TRBV6-5|TRBD1|TRBJ1-2|NA
CASSYPGAGGYYGYTF
TGTGCCAGCAGTTACCCAGGGGCAGGGGGCTACTATGGCTACACCTTC
>TRBV6-2/TRBV6-3|NA|TRBJ1-1|NA
CASSSRELTAFF
TGTGCCAGCAGTTCCAGGGAACTTACAGCTTTCTTT
>TRBV7-8|TRBD1|TRBJ1-4|NA
CASSQNRDRGGEKLFF
TGTGCCAGCAGCCAAAACCGGGACAGGGGTGGTGAAAAACTGTTTTTT
>TRBV10-2|TRBD1|TRBJ1-4|NA
CASSGSGGREKLFF
TGCGCCAGCAGTGGGTCAGGGGGACGGGAAAAACTGTTTTTT
>TRBV6-5|TRBD1|TRBJ1-2|NA
CASSPPGTGGGYTF
TGTGCCAGCAGTCCGCCCGGGACAGGGGGTGGCTACACCTTC
>TRBV18|TRBD1|TRBJ1-4|NA
CASSPPGQGYEKLFF
TGTGCCAGCTCACCACCGGGACAGGGGTATGAAAAACTGTTTTTT
>TRBV5-1|TRBD1|TRBJ1-3|NA
CASSLQGAEGNTIYF
TGCGCCAGCAGCTTGCAGGGGGCGGAAGGAAACACCATATATTTT
>TRBV7-2|TRBD2|TRBJ2-7|NA
CASSLAFGGNSYEQYF
TGTGCCAGCAGCTTAGCTTTCGGGGGGAACTCCTACGAGCAGTACTTC
>TRBV7-9|NA|TRBJ1-3|NA
CASSPGLSSGNTIYF
TGTGCCAGCAGCCCTGGACTAAGCTCTGGAAACACCATATATTTT
>TRBV5-1|NA|TRBJ1-1|once
CASSFGQGISNTEAFF
TGCGCCAGCAGCTTTGGTCAGGGGATATCGAACACTGAAGCTTTCTTT
>TRBV11-1|NA|TRBJ1-1|NA
CASSSQELNTEAFF
TGTGCCAGCAGCTCGCAGGAACTGAACACTGAAGCTTTCTTT
>TRBV5-4|TRBD2|TRBJ2-2|NA
CASSKELAGGPTGELFF
TGTGCCAGCAGCAAAGAACTAGCGGGGGGGCCTACCGGGGAGCTGTTTTTT
>TRBV5-6|TRBD1|TRBJ1-5|NA
CASSLTGEDNSNQPQHF
TGTGCCAGCAGCTTGACAGGGGAAGATAATAGCAATCAGCCCCAGCATTTT
>TRBV4-3|NA|TRBJ1-1|NA
CASSQEPLGGLSEAFF
TGCGCCAGCAGCCAAGAGCCCCTCGGCGGCCTGTCTGAAGCTTTCTTT
>TRBV5-6|NA|TRBJ2-1|NA
CASSGGMPNEQFF
TGTGCCAGCAGCGGGGGCATGCCCAATGAGCAGTTCTTC
>TRBV6-2/TRBV6-3|NA|TRBJ2-7|NA
CASSYDYRYEQYF
TGTGCCAGCAGTTATGACTACCGGTACGAGCAGTACTTC
>TRBV5-1|TRBD2|TRBJ2-2|NA
CASSLVLAGPTGELFF
TGCGCCAGCAGCTTGGTGCTAGCGGGGCCCACCGGGGAGCTGTTTTTT
>TRBV4-3|TRBD2|TRBJ2-2|NA
CASSRLLAAGELFF
TGCGCCAGCAGCCGTCTACTAGCGGCCGGGGAGCTGTTTTTT
>TRBV19|TRBD1|TRBJ1-2|NA
CASSEGQASNYGYTF
TGTGCCAGTAGTGAAGGACAGGCCTCTAACTATGGCTACACCTTC
>TRBV11-1|NA|TRBJ2-2|few
CASSPGRNTGELFF
TGTGCCAGCAGCCCGGGGAGGAACACCGGGGAGCTGTTTTTT
>TRBV18|TRBD2|TRBJ2-5|NA
CASSPRGLAGVSYGRETQYF
TGTGCCAGCTCACCACGGGGACTAGCGGGGGTCTCCTATGGCCGCGAGACCCAGTACTTC
>TRBV30|TRBD2|TRBJ2-3|few
CAWESGLADTQYF
TGTGCCTGGGAGAGTGGACTAGCAGATACGCAGTATTTT
>TRBV4-2|NA|TRBJ2-1|once
CASSQDLTRNGYEQFF
TGTGCCAGCAGCCAAGATCTGACTAGGAACGGGTATGAGCAGTTCTTC
>TRBV11-1|NA|TRBJ1-2|few
CASSLMRFSDPFGYTF
TGTGCCAGCAGCTTAATGAGGTTTTCGGATCCGTTCGGCTACACCTTC
>TRBV9|NA|TRBJ1-6|NA
CASSVDHSNNSPLHF
TGTGCCAGCAGCGTAGACCACAGCAATAATTCACCCCTCCACTTT
>TRBV10-3|TRBD2|TRBJ2-3|NA
CAISRTSGERGGMTDTQYF
TGTGCCATCAGCCGGACGTCGGGGGAGCGGGGGGGCATGACAGATACGCAGTATTTT
>TRBV20-1|TRBD2|TRBJ2-7|NA
CSASKILAGSYEQYF
TGCAGTGCTAGTAAAATCCTAGCGGGGAGTTACGAGCAGTACTTC
>TRBV10-2|TRBD1|TRBJ2-1|once
CASSTDRAQQFF
TGCGCCAGCAGTACGGACAGGGCGCAGCAGTTCTTC
>TRBV9|TRBD2|TRBJ2-7|NA
CASSVGGGASNEQYF
TGTGCCAGCAGCGTAGGCGGGGGGGCCTCGAACGAGCAGTACTTC
>TRBV18|NA|TRBJ1-1|NA
CASSPVAGATFF
TGTGCCAGCTCACCAGTTGCGGGGGCGACTTTCTTT
>TRBV5-6|TRBD2|TRBJ2-7|NA
CASSHPGGSYEQYF
TGTGCCAGCAGTCACCCCGGGGGGTCCTACGAGCAGTACTTC
>TRBV18|TRBD1|TRBJ2-2|NA
CASSPRGQGYTGELFF
TGTGCCAGCTCACCACGGGGACAGGGCTACACCGGGGAGCTGTTTTTT
>TRBV28|NA|TRBJ2-2|NA
CASSYIRTSRTWGELFF
TGTGCCAGCAGTTATATTCGCACTAGTAGAACGTGGGGGGAGCTGTTTTTT
>TRBV9|NA|TRBJ2-5|NA
CASSVGGQETQYF
TGTGCCAGCAGCGTCGGGGGACAAGAGACCCAGTACTTC
>TRBV27|TRBD1|TRBJ2-3|NA
CASSLYNRGIHTQYF
TGTGCCAGCAGTTTGTATAACAGGGGAATACATACGCAGTATTTT
>TRBV28|NA|TRBJ1-1|NA
CASRHLGRGNTEAFF
TGTGCCAGCAGACACTTGGGAAGGGGGAACACTGAAGCTTTCTTT
>TRBV4-1|NA|TRBJ1-4|NA
CAARQSATNEKLFF
TGCGCCGCCAGACAGTCTGCAACTAATGAAAAACTGTTTTTT
>TRBV7-9|TRBD1|TRBJ1-4|NA
CASSVGTGDEKLFF
TGTGCCAGCAGCGTCGGGACAGGGGATGAAAAACTGTTTTTT
>TRBV7-2|TRBD2|TRBJ2-1|once
CASSFPGLAGEQFF
TGTGCCAGCAGCTTCCCGGGACTAGCAGGTGAGCAGTTCTTC
>TRBV2|NA|TRBJ1-4|once
CASSEDSSRTNEKLFF
TGTGCCAGCAGTGAAGACAGCTCCCGAACTAATGAAAAACTGTTTTTT
>TRBV7-9|NA|TRBJ2-5|NA
CASSPRETQYF
TGTGCCAGCAGCCCGAGAGAGACCCAGTACTTC
>TRBV5-6|TRBD1|TRBJ2-1|NA
CASSMGQGAGEQFF
TGTGCCAGCAGCATGGGACAGGGGGCGGGAGAGCAGTTCTTC
>TRBV3-1/TRBV3-2|NA|TRBJ2-7|few
CASSQENRAPDEQYF
TGTGCCAGCAGCCAAGAGAACAGGGCCCCCGACGAGCAGTACTTC
>TRBV6-4|TRBD2|TRBJ2-7|NA
CASSDSRVIAGAYEQYF
TGTGCCAGCAGTGACTCTAGAGTGATAGCGGGAGCCTACGAGCAGTACTTC
>TRBV5-6|NA|TRBJ1-2|NA
CASSFGKEGGYTF
TGTGCCAGCAGCTTCGGCAAAGAGGGTGGTTACACCTTC
>TRBV5-5|TRBD2|TRBJ2-7|once
CASQVAGASSYEQYF
TGTGCCAGTCAAGTAGCGGGGGCCAGCTCCTACGAGCAGTACTTC
>TRBV4-2|NA|TRBJ2-2|NA
CASSQARNTGELFF
TGTGCCAGCAGCCAAGCTAGGAACACCGGGGAGCTGTTTTTT
>TRBV29-1|NA|TRBJ1-2|NA
CSVEDRKERVGGYTF
TGCAGCGTTGAAGATCGGAAAGAGAGGGTTGGTGGCTACACCTTC
>TRBV5-4|TRBD1|TRBJ2-7|NA
CASSLARTGGADEQYF
TGTGCCAGCAGCTTGGCCAGGACAGGGGGCGCCGACGAGCAGTACTTC
>TRBV4-1|NA|TRBJ2-5|NA
CASSQTAGGQETQYF
TGCGCCAGCAGCCAAACAGCGGGCGGGCAAGAGACCCAGTACTTC
>TRBV11-2|NA|TRBJ1-2|once
CASSSPTYYGYTF
TGTGCCAGCAGCTCTCCCACTTACTATGGCTACACCTTC